This record covers a single T cell receptor beta chain. Its antigen is not identified. This CDR3 spans 14 amino acids. Trimming stripped 5 bases from V and 4 bases from J, with 12 bases between. The germline CDR1 and CDR2 sequences are SEHNR and FQNEAQ (reference sequence). This record comes from a study of OX40 agonist ivuxolimab in advanced cancers. Whole-study findings and limits: Some nonresponders also had low normalized T-cell clonal expansion.

Exclusion of a patient followed from autoimmune disease history or systemic immunosuppression. Only in-frame clones appear in the TCRdb table, and some are missing; sequencing was by immunoSEQ multiplex PCR. The sample consists of about 68,000 clones, about 89% of them appearing once. The V call is TRBV7-9, the J call TRBJ1-5, with no clear D. The sequence derives from an adult with an advanced solid tumor such as melanoma, head and neck, liver or kidney cancer. The specimen was CD4+ or CD8+ T cells sorted from blood, collected in a trial of the OX40 agonist ivuxolimab. The CDR3 is CASSESLGNQPQHF. CDR3 nucleotide sequence: TGTGCCAGCAGCGAATCCCTGGGTAATCAGCCCCAGCATTTT.